These 27 T cell receptor beta chains were sequenced from one sample in a study of cytomegalovirus exposure and HLA in healthy donors (TCRdb year 2017). Libraries came from the immunoSEQ multiplex PCR assay. For the multiplex PCR, a mixture combining 60 forward primers for TCR Vbeta segments and 13 reverse primers for TCR Jbeta segments was used. TCRdb stores this immuneACCESS table with in-frame sequences only. Part of the clones is absent; in the studies checked, under half of the shortfall reflects unresolved V genes, and no reason is known for the rest. The sample table holds about 130,000 clones, of which about 80% were seen once. The top ten clonotypes cover approximately 5% of the sample. Sequencing used PBMCs. These receptors came from a man aged 30-40 years in good health and CMV-seronegative.

The count of this clone is one. In the same sample, other DNA sequences code for this CDR3. The genes are TRBV5-4 and TRBJ1-4; 10 bases align to TRBD1. Per the germline V gene, CDR1 is SGHNT and CDR2 is YYREEE (reference sequence). This CDR3 region has 15 residues. With 5 bases clipped from V and 5 bases from J, the junction kept 6 bases outside the gene matches. CDR3: CASSSPGQGNEKLFF. CDR3 DNA: TGTGCCAGCAGTTCCCCGGGACAGGGGAATGAAAAACTGTTTTTT. The full variable domain, in which reference TRBV5-4 and TRBJ1-4 provide the parts outside the CDR3, is ETGVTQSPTHLIKTRGQQVTLRCSSQSGHNTVSWYQQALGQGPQFIFQYYREEENGRGNFPPRFSGLQFPNYSSELNVNALELDDSALYLCASSSPGQGNEKLFFGSGTQLSVL.

The chain links TRBV18 to TRBJ2-3; possible D gene TRBD2, 5 bases. Looked up from germline, CDR1 is KGHSH and CDR2 is LQKENI. V dropped 6 bases and J dropped 1 base, with 8 bases sitting between them. This CDR3 contains 13 residues. In DNA, the CDR3 is TGTGCCAGCTCCGCCGGGGGCACAGATACGCAGTATTTT. Protein sequence: CASSAGGTDTQYF.

The chain carries TRBV27 and TRBJ2-5; a weak D match, TRBD2 (6 bases). The V and J ends lost 5 bases and 4 bases respectively, with 17 bases between them. The CDR3 has 15 residues. Germline CDR1 reads MNHEY; CDR2 reads SMNVEV (reference sequence). The CDR3 spells CASSPVPRGRETQYF. For the CDR3, the DNA is TGTGCCAGCAGTCCCGTCCCTCGGGGGAGAGAGACCCAGTACTTC.

The V and J genes are TRBV9 and TRBJ2-1; the match to TRBD1 covers 8 bases. This CDR3 is built from 15 residues. Germline V gene lookup returns CDR1 SGDLS and CDR2 YYNGEE. The junction had 10 bases not matched to a gene; V was cut back by 4 bases and J by 7 bases. CDR3 coding DNA: TGTGCCAGCAGCTTATCCGGGACAGGCGCAAATGAGCAGTTCTTC. This gives the protein CASSLSGTGANEQFF.

This chain links TRBV28 with TRBJ1-2, with D tentatively TRBD1 (6 bases). Germline V gene sequence: CDR1 MDHEN, CDR2 SYDVKM. The CDR3 has 13 amino acids. Between the trimmed V and J ends, which lost 2 bases and 2 bases, there was a span of 6 bases. The CDR3 DNA reads as TGTGCCAGCAGTTTAGGGACAAACTATGGCTACACCTTC. It encodes CASSLGTNYGYTF.

This sequence joins TRBV5-1 and TRBJ2-7; 8 bases map to TRBD2. Germline V CDR1 and CDR2: SGHRS, YFSETQ. The V and J ends lost 0 bases and 4 bases, in that order; junction bases with no gene match: 6. This CDR3 is built from 15 residues. Written as DNA, the CDR3 is TGCGCCAGCAGCTTGGCCGGCGGGGGGATATACGAGCAGTACTTC. Its translation: CASSLAGGGIYEQYF.

V is TRBV18 and J is TRBJ2-7; D uncertain. The ends were cut back, 1 base at V and 2 bases at J, with 9 bases in the middle. This CDR3 has 14 residues. The germline V gene encodes CDR1 KGHSH and CDR2 LQKENI. CDR3: CASSPQPGTYEQYF. The CDR3 DNA sequence: TGTGCCAGCTCACCACAACCCGGTACCTACGAGCAGTACTTC.

The J gene is TRBJ1-6, the V gene TRBV4-3; maybe TRBD1 (5 bases). The CDR3 runs to 15 residues. Trimming pared 5 bases from V and 6 bases from J, leaving 14 bases between. Germline CDR1 is LGHNA and CDR2 is YSLEER. CDR3 DNA: TGCGCCAGCAGCTCGTCAGGGATCCTTAATTCACCCCTCCACTTT. It encodes CASSSSGILNSPLHF.

V gene TRBV18 combines with J gene TRBJ2-5, with D tentatively TRBD1 (5 bases). V lost 2 bases and J lost 5, with 9 bases in between. The CDR3 is made up of 13 amino acids. The germline V gene has CDR1 KGHSH and CDR2 LQKENI. CDR3 loop: CASSPSRVETQYF. CDR3 DNA sequence: TGTGCCAGCTCACCAAGCAGGGTGGAGACCCAGTACTTC.

The chain joins TRBV2 to TRBJ2-7; D may be TRBD1 (6 bases). The CDR3 spans 15 residues. Trimming stripped 3 bases from V and 3 bases from J, with 15 bases between. Looked up from germline, CDR1 is SNHLY and CDR2 is FYNNEI. CDR3 protein: CASSEFKGVFYEQYF. The CDR3 DNA reads as TGTGCCAGCAGTGAGTTCAAGGGGGTTTTCTACGAGCAGTACTTC.

The CDR3 loop is CASSYGTDNTGELFF. The CDR3 nucleotides are TGTGCCAGCAGCTATGGGACAGACAACACCGGGGAGCTGTTTTTT. J is TRBJ2-2 and V is TRBV7-9; 7 positions agree with TRBD1. Germline CDR1 is SEHNR and CDR2 is FQNEAQ (reference sequence). The CDR3 is 15 amino acids. The junction had 4 bases not matched to a gene; V was cut back by 4 bases and J by 2 bases.

This rearrangement joins TRBV28 to TRBJ1-1, with TRBD1 matching 8 bases. The CDR3 is made up of 14 amino acids. Germline CDR1 is MDHEN and CDR2 is SYDVKM. Trimming removed 2 bases from V and 5 bases from J; junction bases left unmatched: 4. CDR3 residues: CASSLTGGKTEAFF. In DNA form, the CDR3 reads TGTGCCAGCAGTTTAACAGGGGGGAAAACTGAAGCTTTCTTT.

In its sample, this clone was seen a few times. The V gene is TRBV4-2, the J gene TRBJ2-2, with D maybe TRBD1 (6 bases). Trimming left V 1 base short and J 3 bases short, with 6 bases between. This CDR3 has 14 amino acids. Germline CDR1 LGHNA, CDR2 YNFKEQ. CDR3: CASSQGQDTGELFF. CDR3 sequence (DNA): TGTGCCAGCAGCCAAGGACAGGACACCGGGGAGCTGTTTTTT.

The chain is built from TRBV5-1 and TRBJ2-2; D is unresolved. V dropped 0 bases and J dropped 6 bases, with 6 bases sitting between them. The CDR3 sequence is 13 residues long. Per germline, CDR1 SGHRS and CDR2 YFSETQ. CDR3 in amino acids: CASSLAAAGELFF. CDR3 nucleotide sequence: TGCGCCAGCAGCTTGGCCGCGGCCGGGGAGCTGTTTTTT.

This clone was found a few times. The V and J genes are TRBV6-5 and TRBJ1-6; TRBD1 matches at 10 bases. This CDR3 has 16 residues. Germline V gives CDR1 MNHEY, CDR2 SVGAGI. Trimming cost V 3 bases and J 7 bases; bases outside gene matches: 6. This CDR3 is CASSYFGQGGNSPLHF. DNA of the CDR3: TGTGCCAGCAGTTATTTCGGACAGGGGGGGAATTCACCCCTCCACTTT.

The V gene is TRBV5-6, the J gene TRBJ2-1, with 10 bases fitting TRBD1. The CDR3 runs to 16 residues. J was trimmed by 4 bases and V by 4 bases; bases with no gene match: 8. Germline CDR1 reads SGHDT; CDR2 reads YYEEEE. The CDR3 nucleotides read TGTGCCAGCAGCCAAAGGCCGGGACAGGGGTACAATGAGCAGTTCTTC. It encodes CASSQRPGQGYNEQFF.

This sequence joins TRBV28 and TRBJ2-3; no reliable D call. The germline V and J ends were trimmed by 10 bases and 1 base, with 9 bases remaining between them. Germline lookup yields CDR1 MDHEN and CDR2 SYDVKM. This CDR3 has 12 residues. CDR3 nucleotide sequence: TGTGCCACCTCTGCAGGCACAGATACGCAGTATTTT. Amino acid sequence: CATSAGTDTQYF.

This CDR3 is CASVTKAGEQYF. The CDR3 region has the DNA TGTGCCAGCGTGACTAAGGCGGGGGAGCAGTACTTC. The chain is built from TRBV28 and TRBJ2-7; D possibly corresponds to TRBD2 (6 bases). Germline CDR1 MDHEN, CDR2 SYDVKM. The V and J ends lost 8 bases and 7 bases respectively, with 15 bases between them. The CDR3 has 12 amino acids.

The chain uses TRBV30 and TRBJ2-7; D gene uncertain. Germline CDR1 and CDR2: GTSNPN and SVGIG (reference sequence). V was clipped by 2 bases and J by 3 bases, with 8 bases between them. The CDR3 length is 12 residues. The CDR3 spells CAWSSISYEQYF. For the CDR3, the DNA is TGTGCCTGGAGTAGTATTAGCTACGAGCAGTACTTC.

V gene TRBV18 combines with J gene TRBJ2-3, with 9 bases identical to TRBD1. The ends lost 2 bases at V and 3 bases at J; junction bases unmatched: 12. There are 18 residues in the CDR3. Germline CDR1 reads KGHSH; CDR2 reads LQKENI. The CDR3 is CASSPTKLGDRVTDTQYF. The CDR3 coding sequence is TGTGCCAGCTCACCAACGAAACTCGGGGACAGGGTAACAGATACGCAGTATTTT.

This chain connects TRBV6-6 to TRBJ1-4; 7 bases match TRBD1. Trimming took 5 bases from V and 8 from J; bases not matched to a gene: 8. Germline V gene data show CDR1 as MNHNY and CDR2 as SVGAGI (reference sequence). This CDR3 spans 14 amino acids. This CDR3 reads CASSPYRGGEKLFF. The CDR3 nucleotides read TGTGCCAGCAGTCCGTACAGGGGAGGAGAAAAACTGTTTTTT.

The CDR3 bases are TGTGCCAGCAGCCTCAGTCCGGGACTAGCGGGAGGAAGGGATAATGAGCAGTTCTTC. This sequence encodes CASSLSPGLAGGRDNEQFF. The chain combines TRBV11-2 with TRBJ2-1; 15 bases are shared with TRBD2. Germline V CDR1 and CDR2: SGHAT, FQNNGV. V was pared by 5 bases and J by 7 bases, with 15 bases of the junction left unmatched. CDR3 length: 19 amino acids.

This chain joins TRBV19 and TRBJ2-1; 7 bases map to TRBD1. The CDR3 is made up of 13 amino acids. The J segment lost 4 bases and the V segment lost 4 bases, leaving 1 base of the junction unmatched. CDR1 and CDR2 from the germline V gene are LNHDA and SQIVND (reference sequence). Here the CDR3 reads CASSRTGYNEQFF. CDR3 DNA: TGTGCCAGTAGTAGGACAGGATACAATGAGCAGTTCTTC.

This sequence joins TRBV7-9 and TRBJ2-1; 7 nucleotides match TRBD2. J gave up 7 bases and V 3 bases, and 21 bases lay outside the gene matches. Germline lookup yields CDR1 SEHNR and CDR2 FQNEAQ (reference sequence). This CDR3 contains 19 residues. The CDR3 DNA follows: TGTGCCAGCAGCTTCCCCCGGGCTAGCGGAGGGGACCTTCAGAATGAGCAGTTCTTC. Translated: CASSFPRASGGDLQNEQFF. Combining the CDR3 with reference TRBV7-9 and TRBJ2-1 gives the whole variable domain DTGVSQNPRHKITKRGQNVTFRCDPISEHNRLYWYRQTLGQGPEFLTYFQNEAQLEKSRLLSDRFSAERPKGSFSTLEIQRTEQGDSAMYLCASSFPRASGGDLQNEQFFGPGTRLTVL.

This chain links TRBV27 with TRBJ2-5, with 7 bases lining up with TRBD2. Trimming took 2 bases from V and 4 from J; bases not matched to a gene: 7. Germline CDR1 and CDR2: MNHEY and SMNVEV (reference sequence). This CDR3 is built from 15 residues. CDR3 sequence reads: CASSLRAGRLETQYF. The CDR3 DNA reads as TGTGCCAGCAGTTTAAGAGCGGGAAGGTTAGAGACCCAGTACTTC.

The chain is built from TRBV4-1 and TRBJ1-1; 9 bases map to TRBD1. The germline CDR1 and CDR2 sequences are MGHRA and YSYEKL. Unmatched junction bases numbered 6, after V lost 4 bases and J lost 3 bases. The CDR3 contains 15 residues. The CDR3: CASSRPDRGYTEAFF. CDR3 sequence (DNA): TGCGCCAGCAGCCGCCCGGACAGGGGATACACTGAAGCTTTCTTT.

In regard to this clone: One junction end does not reproduce the germline sequence, and a read error may be involved. The chain recombines TRBV5-1 with TRBJ2-3; tentative D call: TRBD2 (6 bases). The CDR3 runs to 18 residues. CDR1 SGHRS and CDR2 YFSETQ come from the germline V gene. CDR3 DNA: TGCGCCAGCAGCTTGGGTGGGATCGTCGCGAGCGGGCCAGATACGCAGTGTTTT. Protein product: CASSLGGIVASGPDTQCF. Full variable domain (remainder filled in from reference TRBV5-1 and TRBJ2-3): KAGVTQTPRYLIKTRGQQVTLSCSPISGHRSVSWYQQTPGQGLQFLFEYFSETQRNKGNFPGRFSGRQFSNSRSEMNVSTLELGDSALYLCASSLGGIVASGPDTQCFGPGTRLTVL.